Sequencing of this TCR beta chain was carried out in a study of blood T cell repertoires in COVID-19. The method was immunoSEQ multiplex PCR; TCRdb's version includes in-frame clones alone and lacks a portion of them. The repertoire consists of about 230,000 clones, with roughly 83% occurring once and the leading ten covering under 30%. Trimming removed 5 bases from V and 8 bases from J, with 11 bases in between. The CDR3 runs 12 residues. In germline, CDR1 is SGHTA, CDR2 FQGNSA. This chain links TRBV7-2 with TRBJ2-3; D possibly corresponds to TRBD2 (5 bases). The sequenced material came from peripheral blood. This receptor was taken from a middle-aged man with acute or convalescent COVID-19. CDR3 amino acids: CASSPTSATQYF. DNA of the CDR3: TGTGCCAGCAGCCCTACTAGTGCTACGCAGTATTTT.